The source of this TCR beta chain is a study of blood T cell repertoires in COVID-19. A Seattle source enrolled patients during active infection and followed them longitudinally. The table came from immunoSEQ multiplex PCR; TCRdb's copy has only in-frame clones and leaves some out. The profile shows around 160,000 clones, approximately 87% of them singletons. V trimming: 0 bases; J trimming: 5 bases; junction bases outside the gene matches: 4. The CDR3 sequence is 15 residues long. In germline, CDR1 is LNHDA, CDR2 SQIVND (reference sequence). The receptor was isolated from a woman aged 70-85 years with COVID-19, enrolled during active disease. Sequenced material: peripheral blood. J is TRBJ2-5 and V is TRBV19, with TRBD1 identical over 9 bases. The CDR3, as DNA: TGTGCCAGTAGTATAGACACAGGGGGCAGGGAGACCCAGTACTTC. It encodes CASSIDTGGRETQYF.